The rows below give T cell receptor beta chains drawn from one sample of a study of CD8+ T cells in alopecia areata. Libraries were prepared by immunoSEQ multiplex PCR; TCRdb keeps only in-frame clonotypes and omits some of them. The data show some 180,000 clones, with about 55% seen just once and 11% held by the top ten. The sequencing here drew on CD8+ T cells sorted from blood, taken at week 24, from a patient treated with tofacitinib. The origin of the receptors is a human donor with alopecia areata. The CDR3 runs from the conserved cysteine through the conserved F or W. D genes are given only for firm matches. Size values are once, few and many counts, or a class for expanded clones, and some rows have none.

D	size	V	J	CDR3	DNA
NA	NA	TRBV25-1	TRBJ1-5	CASSETGPIAPQHF	TGTGCCAGCAGTGAAACGGGGCCGATTGCGCCCCAGCATTTT
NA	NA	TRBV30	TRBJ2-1	CAWSLGGLNEQFF	TGTGCCTGGAGTCTCGGGGGCCTCAATGAGCAGTTCTTC
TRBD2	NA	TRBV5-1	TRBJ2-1	CASSLRPLAGGLYEQFF	TGCGCCAGCAGCTTGAGGCCCCTAGCGGGGGGGCTTTATGAGCAGTTCTTC
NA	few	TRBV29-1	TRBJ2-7	CSVNHGTRPYEQYF	TGCAGCGTTAACCACGGGACCCGTCCCTACGAGCAGTACTTC
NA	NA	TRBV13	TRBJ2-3	CASSLGGGATDTQYF	TGTGCCAGCAGCTTAGGAGGGGGGGCTACAGATACGCAGTATTTT
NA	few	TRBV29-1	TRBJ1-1	CSVGGEMNTEAFF	TGCAGCGTTGGAGGTGAAATGAACACTGAAGCTTTCTTT
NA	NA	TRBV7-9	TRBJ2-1	CASSTSSYNEQFF	TGTGCCAGCAGTACCAGCTCCTACAATGAGCAGTTCTTC
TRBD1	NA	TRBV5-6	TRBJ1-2	CASSIGTGGGYTF	TGTGCCAGCAGCATAGGAACAGGGGGTGGCTACACCTTC
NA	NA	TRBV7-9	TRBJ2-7	CASKQDGAIHEQYF	TGTGCCAGCAAGCAGGACGGGGCTATTCACGAGCAGTACTTC
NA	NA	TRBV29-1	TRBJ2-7	CSVVRPSYEQYF	TGCAGCGTTGTAAGACCCTCCTACGAGCAGTACTTC
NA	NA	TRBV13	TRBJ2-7	CASSLVGDPREQYF	TGTGCCAGCAGCTTAGTAGGGGACCCTCGCGAGCAGTACTTC
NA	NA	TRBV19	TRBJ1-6	CASSIGNSPLHF	TGTGCCAGTAGTATAGGGAATTCACCCCTCCACTTT
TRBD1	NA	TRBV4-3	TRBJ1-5	CASSQDLQGSESNQPQHF	TGCGCCAGCAGCCAAGACCTACAGGGGTCCGAAAGCAATCAGCCCCAGCATTTT
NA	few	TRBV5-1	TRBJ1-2	CASSLEARGPANYGYTF	TGCGCCAGCAGCTTGGAGGCTCGGGGGCCCGCTAACTATGGCTACACCTTC
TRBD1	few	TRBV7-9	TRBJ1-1	CASSLVGTGGPNTEAFF	TGTGCCAGCAGCTTAGTTGGCACAGGGGGACCGAACACTGAAGCTTTCTTT
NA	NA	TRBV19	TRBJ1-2	CASSRQESMGYTF	TGTGCCAGTAGTAGACAGGAATCTATGGGCTACACCTTC
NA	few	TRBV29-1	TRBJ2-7	CSVEGLYEQYF	TGCAGCGTTGAAGGACTGTACGAGCAGTACTTC
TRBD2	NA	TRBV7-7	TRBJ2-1	CASSPGGRYNEQFF	TGTGCCAGCAGTCCGGGGGGGCGCTACAATGAGCAGTTCTTC
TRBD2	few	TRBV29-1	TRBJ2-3	CSVEARGMQTQYF	TGCAGCGTTGAAGCGCGGGGGATGCAGACGCAGTATTTT
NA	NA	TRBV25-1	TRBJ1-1	CASSPEGGYGTEAFF	TGTGCCAGCAGTCCCGAAGGAGGGTACGGCACTGAAGCTTTCTTT
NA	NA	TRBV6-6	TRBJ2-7	CASRPTDTYEQYF	TGTGCCAGCAGACCGACAGATACCTACGAGCAGTACTTC
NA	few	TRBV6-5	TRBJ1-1	CASSYSEGNTEAFF	TGTGCCAGCAGTTACTCAGAGGGGAACACTGAAGCTTTCTTT
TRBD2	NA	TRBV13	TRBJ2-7	CASGEGVAGVAEQYF	TGTGCCAGCGGCGAGGGGGTAGCGGGAGTAGCTGAGCAGTACTTC
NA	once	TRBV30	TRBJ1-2	CAWELTGVGYTF	TGTGCCTGGGAACTGACCGGGGTCGGCTACACCTTC
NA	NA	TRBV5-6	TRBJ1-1	CASSRSTGRTEAFF	TGTGCCAGCAGCCGGTCTACAGGGCGAACTGAAGCTTTCTTT
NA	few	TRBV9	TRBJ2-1	CASSAGGKNEQFF	TGTGCCAGCAGCGCGGGGGGCAAGAATGAGCAGTTCTTC
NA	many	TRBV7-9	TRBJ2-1	CASSPTTTYNEQFF	TGTGCCAGCAGCCCAACCACTACCTACAATGAGCAGTTCTTC